Listed below are T cell receptor beta chains from one sample, sequenced in a study of blood T cell repertoires in COVID-19. The table came from immunoSEQ multiplex PCR; TCRdb's copy has only in-frame clones and leaves some out. The sample holds 55,000 to 75,000 clones, around 82% seen once. Sequenced material: peripheral blood. These receptors originate from an elderly man with COVID-19, enrolled during active disease. CDR3s include the opening cysteine and the closing phenylalanine or tryptophan. D genes are given only for firm matches. Expanded clones get a size class; other rows say once, few or many, or leave the size out.

clone size: once; D gene: TRBD1; J gene: TRBJ1-1; V gene: TRBV7-2; CDR3 protein: CASSSPDRAKTEAFF; CDR3 DNA: TGTGCCAGCAGCTCACCGGACAGGGCGAAGACTGAAGCTTTCTTT
clone size: -; D gene: TRBD2; J gene: TRBJ2-1; V gene: TRBV5-1; CDR3 protein: CASSPQGGRYNEQFF; CDR3 DNA: TGCGCCAGCAGCCCTCAGGGCGGGAGGTACAATGAGCAGTTCTTC
clone size: -; D gene: TRBD2; J gene: TRBJ2-2; V gene: TRBV25-1; CDR3 protein: CASSVAGGSGELFF; CDR3 DNA: TGTGCCAGCAGTGTAGCGGGAGGGTCGGGGGAGCTGTTTTTT
clone size: -; D gene: TRBD1; J gene: TRBJ1-1; V gene: TRBV7-2; CDR3 protein: CASSTRQGASAFF; CDR3 DNA: TGTGCCAGCAGCACTAGACAGGGGGCGTCGGCTTTCTTT
clone size: few; D gene: -; J gene: TRBJ2-7; V gene: TRBV19; CDR3 protein: CASSKGTGDREQYF; CDR3 DNA: TGTGCCAGTAGTAAGGGGACGGGGGATAGGGAGCAGTACTTC
clone size: -; D gene: -; J gene: TRBJ2-3; V gene: TRBV15; CDR3 protein: CATRRLSPPSTDTQYF; CDR3 DNA: TGTGCCACCCGGAGATTGTCTCCGCCTAGCACAGATACGCAGTATTTT
clone size: -; D gene: -; J gene: TRBJ1-3; V gene: TRBV30; CDR3 protein: CAWTTPRTGGNTIYF; CDR3 DNA: TGTGCCTGGACCACTCCAAGGACGGGGGGAAACACCATATATTTT
clone size: -; D gene: -; J gene: TRBJ2-6; V gene: TRBV30; CDR3 protein: CALGTGFISGANVLTF; CDR3 DNA: TGTGCCTTGGGAACAGGGTTTATTTCTGGGGCCAACGTCCTGACTTTC
clone size: -; D gene: -; J gene: TRBJ2-5; V gene: TRBV5-1; CDR3 protein: CASSLPLIGGGKTQYF; CDR3 DNA: TGCGCCAGCAGCCTTCCGCTGATAGGGGGCGGGAAGACCCAGTACTTC
clone size: once; D gene: -; J gene: TRBJ1-2; V gene: TRBV27; CDR3 protein: CASSPRDTRFNYGYTF; CDR3 DNA: TGTGCCAGCAGCCCCCGGGACACAAGGTTCAACTATGGCTACACCTTC
clone size: -; D gene: TRBD1; J gene: TRBJ1-5; V gene: TRBV5-1; CDR3 protein: CASSDGQGSQPQHF; CDR3 DNA: TGCGCCAGCAGCGACGGACAGGGGAGTCAGCCCCAGCATTTT
clone size: -; D gene: -; J gene: TRBJ2-3; V gene: TRBV19; CDR3 protein: CASSIGTPTDTQYF; CDR3 DNA: TGTGCCAGTAGTATCGGGACTCCCACAGATACGCAGTATTTT
clone size: -; D gene: -; J gene: TRBJ1-2; V gene: TRBV7-6; CDR3 protein: CASSLIRGAKGYTF; CDR3 DNA: TGTGCCAGCAGCTTAATTCGGGGGGCGAAAGGCTACACCTTC
clone size: -; D gene: -; J gene: TRBJ2-1; V gene: TRBV23-1; CDR3 protein: CASSPTHRVNNEQFF; CDR3 DNA: TGCGCCAGCAGTCCAACCCACCGGGTAAACAATGAGCAGTTCTTC
clone size: -; D gene: -; J gene: TRBJ1-5; V gene: TRBV24-1; CDR3 protein: CATGEGEQPQHF; CDR3 DNA: TGTGCCACCGGCGAGGGCGAACAGCCCCAGCATTTT
clone size: few; D gene: -; J gene: TRBJ2-7; V gene: TRBV28; CDR3 protein: CASSLRSYEQYF; CDR3 DNA: TGTGCCAGCAGTTTGCGCTCCTACGAGCAGTACTTC
clone size: -; D gene: -; J gene: TRBJ1-2; V gene: TRBV5-1; CDR3 protein: CASSLVSRQTSDSYGYTF; CDR3 DNA: TGCGCCAGCAGCTTGGTTTCCAGACAGACTAGTGATTCCTATGGCTACACCTTC
clone size: -; D gene: -; J gene: TRBJ2-4; V gene: TRBV7-9; CDR3 protein: CASSLGAPGNIQYF; CDR3 DNA: TGTGCCAGCAGCTTAGGGGCGCCAGGGAACATTCAGTACTTC
clone size: -; D gene: TRBD1; J gene: TRBJ1-1; V gene: TRBV5-4; CDR3 protein: CASSPTGAGTEAFF; CDR3 DNA: TGTGCCAGCAGCCCTACAGGGGCCGGGACTGAAGCTTTCTTT
clone size: once; D gene: -; J gene: TRBJ1-2; V gene: TRBV5-1; CDR3 protein: CASSLGRYGYTF; CDR3 DNA: TGCGCCAGCAGCTTGGGGAGGTATGGCTACACCTTC
clone size: -; D gene: -; J gene: TRBJ1-4; V gene: TRBV29-1; CDR3 protein: CSVATDGRREKLFF; CDR3 DNA: TGCAGCGTTGCCACGGACGGCCGGAGGGAAAAACTGTTTTTT
clone size: -; D gene: -; J gene: TRBJ2-5; V gene: TRBV7-6; CDR3 protein: CASSSSWAGMETQYF; CDR3 DNA: TGTGCCAGCAGCTCCAGCTGGGCAGGGATGGAGACCCAGTACTTC
clone size: -; D gene: -; J gene: TRBJ1-1; V gene: TRBV7-2; CDR3 protein: CASAITGRLNTEAFF; CDR3 DNA: TGTGCCAGCGCTATAACAGGACGCTTGAACACTGAAGCTTTCTTT
clone size: -; D gene: TRBD1; J gene: TRBJ2-5; V gene: TRBV28; CDR3 protein: CASSLLRQGGGETQYF; CDR3 DNA: TGTGCCAGCAGCCTCCTCCGACAGGGTGGGGGTGAGACCCAGTACTTC
clone size: -; D gene: TRBD1; J gene: TRBJ2-2; V gene: TRBV29-1; CDR3 protein: CSVGGQGGRGELFF; CDR3 DNA: TGCAGCGTTGGTGGACAGGGGGGGAGAGGGGAGCTGTTTTTT
clone size: -; D gene: TRBD1; J gene: TRBJ2-1; V gene: TRBV5-4; CDR3 protein: CASSLDRGSYNEQFF; CDR3 DNA: TGTGCCAGCAGCTTGGACAGGGGTTCCTACAATGAGCAGTTCTTC
clone size: -; D gene: TRBD2; J gene: TRBJ2-4; V gene: TRBV10-3; CDR3 protein: CAISESGGLAKNIQYF; CDR3 DNA: TGTGCCATCAGTGAGTCGGGAGGGTTAGCCAAAAACATTCAGTACTTC
clone size: -; D gene: TRBD1; J gene: TRBJ1-4; V gene: TRBV5-6; CDR3 protein: CASSFPGQGHEKLFF; CDR3 DNA: TGTGCCAGCAGCTTTCCGGGACAGGGGCATGAAAAACTGTTTTTT
clone size: -; D gene: -; J gene: TRBJ2-3; V gene: TRBV3-1/TRBV3-2; CDR3 protein: CASSQGLHTDTQYF; CDR3 DNA: TGTGCCAGCAGCCAAGGACTTCACACAGATACGCAGTATTTT
clone size: -; D gene: TRBD1; J gene: TRBJ1-2; V gene: TRBV19; CDR3 protein: CASSMGTGSIRSAGYTF; CDR3 DNA: TGTGCCAGTAGTATGGGGACAGGGAGCATCCGATCGGCGGGCTACACCTTC
clone size: -; D gene: TRBD2; J gene: TRBJ2-5; V gene: TRBV7-2; CDR3 protein: CASSPRLAAQETQYF; CDR3 DNA: TGTGCCAGCAGCCCTCGACTAGCGGCACAAGAGACCCAGTACTTC
clone size: -; D gene: -; J gene: TRBJ1-1; V gene: TRBV18; CDR3 protein: CASSPTVNTEAFF; CDR3 DNA: TGTGCCAGCTCACCAACAGTGAACACTGAAGCTTTCTTT
clone size: -; D gene: -; J gene: TRBJ1-3; V gene: TRBV5-1; CDR3 protein: CASSLALGAQGNTIYF; CDR3 DNA: TGCGCCAGCAGCTTGGCCCTGGGGGCACAAGGAAACACCATATATTTT
clone size: -; D gene: TRBD1; J gene: TRBJ2-7; V gene: TRBV7-6; CDR3 protein: CASSDVTGGYEQYF; CDR3 DNA: TGTGCCAGCAGCGATGTGACAGGGGGCTACGAGCAGTACTTC
clone size: once; D gene: TRBD1; J gene: TRBJ1-1; V gene: TRBV18; CDR3 protein: CASSPRTGTGEFRNTEAFF; CDR3 DNA: TGTGCCAGCTCACCACGTACCGGGACAGGGGAATTTCGGAACACTGAAGCTTTCTTT
clone size: few; D gene: TRBD1; J gene: TRBJ1-5; V gene: TRBV6-6; CDR3 protein: CASRSRDRSRPQHF; CDR3 DNA: TGTGCCAGCAGATCCCGGGACAGGTCCCGGCCCCAGCATTTT
clone size: once; D gene: -; J gene: TRBJ2-3; V gene: TRBV9; CDR3 protein: CASSDAAGLPTDTQYF; CDR3 DNA: TGTGCCAGCAGCGACGCCGCGGGTCTACCCACAGATACGCAGTATTTT
clone size: few; D gene: -; J gene: TRBJ1-1; V gene: TRBV7-2; CDR3 protein: CASSLERDTEAFF; CDR3 DNA: TGTGCCAGCAGCTTAGAACGGGACACTGAAGCTTTCTTT
clone size: few; D gene: -; J gene: TRBJ1-5; V gene: TRBV28; CDR3 protein: CASTPWAGDNQPQHF; CDR3 DNA: TGTGCCAGCACCCCGTGGGCAGGGGACAATCAGCCCCAGCATTTT
clone size: -; D gene: TRBD2; J gene: TRBJ2-2; V gene: TRBV7-9; CDR3 protein: CATRSGGDGGELFF; CDR3 DNA: TGTGCCACCCGCAGCGGGGGGGACGGCGGGGAGCTGTTTTTT
clone size: once; D gene: -; J gene: TRBJ2-4; V gene: TRBV19; CDR3 protein: CASSPAGGGGNIQYF; CDR3 DNA: TGTGCCAGTAGTCCGGCTGGGGGCGGAGGAAACATTCAGTACTTC
clone size: -; D gene: TRBD2; J gene: TRBJ2-1; V gene: TRBV7-2; CDR3 protein: CASSPRGASGFNEQFF; CDR3 DNA: TGTGCCAGCAGCCCACGAGGGGCTAGCGGGTTCAATGAGCAGTTCTTC
clone size: -; D gene: TRBD1; J gene: TRBJ1-1; V gene: TRBV10-3; CDR3 protein: CAISGDRGRGGTEAFF; CDR3 DNA: TGTGCCATCAGTGGAGACAGGGGGCGTGGGGGGACTGAAGCTTTCTTT
clone size: few; D gene: TRBD1; J gene: TRBJ2-1; V gene: TRBV30; CDR3 protein: CAWSVRFGTGGNEQFF; CDR3 DNA: TGTGCCTGGAGTGTAAGGTTTGGGACAGGGGGGAATGAGCAGTTCTTC
clone size: -; D gene: -; J gene: TRBJ1-2; V gene: TRBV30; CDR3 protein: CAWSVFVTGTKVKDGYTF; CDR3 DNA: TGTGCCTGGAGTGTTTTCGTAACAGGGACTAAGGTTAAGGATGGCTACACCTTC
clone size: -; D gene: TRBD1; J gene: TRBJ1-6; V gene: TRBV6-5; CDR3 protein: CASRSGTGNSPLHF; CDR3 DNA: TGTGCCAGCAGGTCCGGGACAGGGAATTCACCCCTCCACTTT